These 11 T cell receptor beta chains were all obtained from the same sample, sequenced in a study of T-cell reconstitution after alpha-beta-depleted transplantation in children. Preparing the TCRbeta library involved the use of unique molecular identifiers. Each CDR3 protein is one row after TCRdb ran MiXCR on the PCR reads. The sample has hundreds of thousands of distinct CDR3 sequences, about 10% seen once; the top ten hold 2%. Source: PBMCs, taken before TCRalphabeta/CD19-depleted stem cell transplant. The source is a child aged 2-15 years with inherited bone marrow failure, due to receive a stem cell transplant.

The CDR3: CASSPIPPTYNEQFF. DNA for the CDR3: TGTGCCAGTAGTCCCATTCCTCCAACCTACAATGAGCAGTTCTTC. The chain joins TRBV19 to TRBJ2-1; D is uncertain. The CDR3 loop spans 15 amino acids. CDR1 and CDR2 (germline): LNHDA, SQIVND (reference sequence). V was shortened by 5 bases and J by 2 bases, with 13 bases between the two germline ends.

This clonotype showed up many times. The V gene is TRBV10-2, the J gene TRBJ1-1; tentative D call: TRBD1 (5 bases). The germline V gene has CDR1 WSHSY and CDR2 SAAADI. The CDR3 contains 13 residues. The germline V and J ends were trimmed by 7 bases and 4 bases, with 13 bases remaining between them. The CDR3 sequence is CASTAVGGTEAFF. The CDR3 DNA reads TGCGCCAGCACGGCTGTGGGGGGCACTGAAGCTTTCTTT.

This clonotype was detected ten times or more. The chain links TRBV29-1 to TRBJ2-1; 13 bases fit TRBD2. The CDR3 totals 15 residues. Unmatched junction bases numbered 8, after V lost 3 bases and J lost 9 bases. Per the germline V gene, CDR1 is SQVTM and CDR2 is ANQGSEA. The CDR3 bases are TGCAGCGTTGACAGGACTAGCGGGAGTCATAGTGAGCAGTTCTTC. This gives the protein CSVDRTSGSHSEQFF.

Concerning this clonotype: A clone one base away is much larger, so this may be a read error. As the CDR3 is not closed by the conserved phenylalanine or tryptophan, this likely results from a read error. This rearrangement joins TRBV3-1 to TRBJ2-1, with D tentatively TRBD2 (6 bases). Germline V lookup: CDR1 LGHDT, CDR2 YNNKEL (reference sequence). The V and J ends lost 4 bases and 1 base respectively, with 17 bases between them. The CDR3 totals 17 residues. The CDR3 nucleotides are TGTGCCAGCAGCCCACGCTTCGCGGGATGGTCCTACAATGAGCAGTTCCTC. This translates into CASSPRFAGWSYNEQFL.

There are many counts of this clonotype. The gene calls are TRBV21-1 and TRBJ2-7. TRBV21-1 is a recognized pseudogene. The CDR3 extends over 14 amino acids. The CDR3 protein is CALWSERRAYEQYF. CDR3 in DNA: TGTGCCCTATGGAGTGAGAGACGGGCCTACGAGCAGTACTTC.

This sequence joins TRBV10-3 and TRBJ1-5, with D possibly being TRBD1 (5 bases). CDR1 and CDR2 from the germline V gene are ENHRY and SYGVKD. The CDR3 has 17 amino acids. V lost 4 bases and J lost 0, with 16 bases in between. The chain's CDR3 is CAISAGGAGSSNQPQHF. CDR3 sequence (DNA): TGTGCCATCAGTGCCGGGGGAGCCGGGAGTAGCAATCAGCCCCAGCATTTT.

As to this clonotype: With a much larger clone just one base away, this may be a read error. The gene calls are TRBV20-1 and TRBJ2-2, with D perhaps assigned TRBD1 or TRBD2 (5 bases each). Germline-derived CDR1 and CDR2 are DFQATT and SNEGSKA (reference sequence). The length of the CDR3 is 13 residues. The CDR3 here is CSAYAGNTGDLFF. In DNA, the CDR3 is TGCAGTGCTTATGCTGGGAACACCGGGGACCTGTTTTTT.

This clonotype was seen a few times. CDR3 bases: TGTGCCAGCAGCGCGCCCTTAGCAGAGACCCAGTACTTC. Protein product: CASSAPLAETQYF. The chain recombines TRBV11-2 with TRBJ2-5; D remains ambiguous. V lost 5 bases and J lost 4, with 11 bases in between. Germline-derived CDR1 and CDR2 are SGHAT and FQNNGV. The CDR3 is 13 residues long.

There are a few counts of this clonotype. For the CDR3, the DNA is TGTGCCAGCAGCCCGGGACGGCCCCCTCTAGAGACCCAGTACTTC. It translates to CASSPGRPPLETQYF. The V call is TRBV11-2, the J call TRBJ2-5, with D tentatively TRBD1 or TRBD2 (5 bases each). CDR3 size: 15 residues. CDR1 is SGHAT, CDR2 FQNNGV, per germline. Between the trimmed V and J ends, which lost 5 bases and 4 bases, there was a span of 17 bases.

This clonotype showed up many times. The chain is built from TRBV5-1 and TRBJ2-3; 16 positions agree with TRBD2. CDR1 is SGHRS and CDR2 is YFSETQ in the germline V gene. V was pared by 4 bases and J by 1 base, with 6 bases of the junction left unmatched. This CDR3 comprises 18 residues. The DNA for the CDR3 is TGCGCCAGCAGCCCCGGGACTAGCGGGAGGGCCGGCACAGATACGCAGTATTTT. As protein: CASSPGTSGRAGTDTQYF.

This clonotype was seen ten or more times. The V call is TRBV4-3, the J call TRBJ2-7; 9 bases map to TRBD2. J lost 2 bases, V lost 0 bases, and 2 bases had no gene match. The CDR3 length is 15 residues. CDR1 LGHNA and CDR2 YSLEER come from the germline V gene. CDR3 residues: CASSQDLAGTYEQYF. CDR3 DNA sequence: TGCGCCAGCAGCCAAGATCTAGCGGGAACCTACGAGCAGTACTTC.